This note documents a single T cell receptor (beta chain) sequence. The target antigen is unknown. This sample was included in a study of T cells after yellow fever vaccination. At the level of the study: Researchers used SMART-Seq v4 Ultra Low Input to prepare fractions that had low cell numbers.

MiXCR, run by TCRdb on the 5' RACE reads, gives a single entry per CDR3 protein. The sample contains under 600,000 distinct CDR3 sequences, less than 25% of which appear only once. Whole-study results and caveats: Abundant clonotypes from the bulk population could have been carried over as contaminants into FACS-sorted repertoires.

Per germline, CDR1 MGHRA and CDR2 YSYEKL. This CDR3 spans 18 amino acids. The V gene end was trimmed by 4 bases and the J gene end by 7 bases; junction bases not matched to a gene: 19. The sample in question was PBMCs, obtained 21 days after the first yellow fever vaccination. The V gene is TRBV4-1, the J gene TRBJ2-5; 9 bases are shared with TRBD2. The clonotype was recovered from a man aged 18 to 35 who received the YFV17D yellow fever vaccine. CDR3 DNA sequence: TGCGCCAGCAGCCTTACCCGCTTTGAGCGGGGGGCCACTATGACCCAGTACTTC. Translated: CASSLTRFERGATMTQYF.